Each of the 5 T cell receptor beta chains below was sequenced from the same sample in a study of cytomegalovirus exposure and HLA in healthy donors. PCR was performed using 60 Vbeta and 13 Jbeta primers. The protocol was immunoSEQ multiplex PCR, while the TCRdb copy is restricted to in-frame clones and leaves out a portion. The data show about 67,000 clones, around three quarters seen once. Sequenced material: PBMCs. Receptor source: a woman in her thirties in good health and CMV-seronegative.

V is TRBV29-1 and J is TRBJ2-2, with a weak D call TRBD1 (6 bases). The CDR3 sequence is 17 residues long. The germline gives CDR1 SQVTM, CDR2 ANQGSEA. Trimming shortened V by 1 base and J by 1 base, and 16 bases separated the two germline ends. Written as DNA, the CDR3 is TGCAGCGTTGAAGCCCAGGGGCCCCTGGGGAACACCGGGGAGCTGTTTTTT. The encoded protein is CSVEAQGPLGNTGELFF.

The rearrangement links TRBV7-9 to TRBJ2-1; a weak D match, TRBD2 (6 bases). The CDR3 is 14 residues long. Germline V gene lookup returns CDR1 SEHNR and CDR2 FQNEAQ (reference sequence). V shed 3 bases and J shed 4 bases, with 10 bases lying between them. The CDR3, as DNA: TGTGCCAGCAGCTTTAGCGGCGAGTACAATGAGCAGTTCTTC. Translating gives CASSFSGEYNEQFF.

The chain joins TRBV5-1 to TRBJ2-7; no clear D gene. Trimming removed 2 bases at V and 0 bases at J, with 6 bases between. Germline V gives CDR1 SGHRS, CDR2 YFSETQ. This CDR3 has 13 amino acids. In DNA, the CDR3 is TGCGCCAGCAGCTTCGACAACTCCTACGAGCAGTACTTC. It yields the protein CASSFDNSYEQYF.

This clone was found once. The chain employs TRBV6-5 and TRBJ2-3; unclear D gene. The length of the CDR3 is 12 residues. The germline V and J ends were trimmed by 4 bases and 6 bases, with 8 bases remaining between them. Germline V gene data show CDR1 as MNHEY and CDR2 as SVGAGI. The CDR3 loop is CASSSSVDTQYF. For the CDR3, the DNA is TGTGCCAGCAGTTCAAGCGTTGATACGCAGTATTTT.

V is TRBV9 and J is TRBJ1-5; the match to TRBD1 covers 9 bases. There are 15 residues in the CDR3. V shed 2 bases and J 7 bases; nucleotides not matched to a gene: 7. Germline V lookup: CDR1 SGDLS, CDR2 YYNGEE. CDR3 DNA sequence: TGTGCCAGCAGCGTCTCGGGACAGGGAAAACAGCCCCAGCATTTT. Its protein is CASSVSGQGKQPQHF.